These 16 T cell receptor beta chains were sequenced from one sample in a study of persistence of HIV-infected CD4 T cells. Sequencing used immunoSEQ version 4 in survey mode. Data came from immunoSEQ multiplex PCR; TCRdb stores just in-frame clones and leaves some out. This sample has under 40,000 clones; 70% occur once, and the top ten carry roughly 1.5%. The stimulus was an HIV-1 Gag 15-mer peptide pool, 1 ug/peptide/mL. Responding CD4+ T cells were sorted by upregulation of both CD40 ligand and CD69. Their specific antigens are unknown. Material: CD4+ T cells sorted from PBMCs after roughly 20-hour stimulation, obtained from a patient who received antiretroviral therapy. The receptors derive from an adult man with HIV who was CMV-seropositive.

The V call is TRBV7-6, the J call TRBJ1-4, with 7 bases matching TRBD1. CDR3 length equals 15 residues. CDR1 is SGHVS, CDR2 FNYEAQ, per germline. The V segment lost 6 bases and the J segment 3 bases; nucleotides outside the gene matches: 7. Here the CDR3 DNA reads TGTGCCAGCAGTCTCGACAGGGTGCCTAATGAAAAACTGTTTTTT. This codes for CASSLDRVPNEKLFF.

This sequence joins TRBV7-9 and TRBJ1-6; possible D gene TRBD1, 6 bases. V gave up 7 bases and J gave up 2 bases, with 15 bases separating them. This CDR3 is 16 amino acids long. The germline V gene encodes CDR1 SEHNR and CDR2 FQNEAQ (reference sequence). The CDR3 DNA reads TGTGCCAGCAACCTAGGGGGGGCCACCTATAATTCACCCCTCCACTTT. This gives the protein CASNLGGATYNSPLHF.

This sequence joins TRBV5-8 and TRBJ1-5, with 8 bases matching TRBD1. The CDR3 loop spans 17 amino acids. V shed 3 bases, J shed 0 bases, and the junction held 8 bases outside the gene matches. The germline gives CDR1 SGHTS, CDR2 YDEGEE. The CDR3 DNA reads TGTGCCAGCAGCTGGACAGGGATCCGTTATAGCAATCAGCCCCAGCATTTT. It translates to CASSWTGIRYSNQPQHF.

For the CDR3, the DNA is TGTGCCACCAGTGATGACGGAGTAACGAACACCGGGGAGCTGTTTTTT. This encodes CATSDDGVTNTGELFF. The V and J genes are TRBV24-1 and TRBJ2-2; the D is unclear. CDR1 and CDR2 (germline): KGHDR, SFDVKD. Trimming stripped 3 bases from V and 0 bases from J, with 10 bases between. The CDR3 extends over 16 amino acids.

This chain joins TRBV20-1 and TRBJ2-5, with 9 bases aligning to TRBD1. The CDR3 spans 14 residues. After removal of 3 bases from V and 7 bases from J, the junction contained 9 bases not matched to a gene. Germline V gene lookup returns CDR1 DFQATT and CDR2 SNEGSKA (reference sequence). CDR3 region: CSASPGQGRGTQYF. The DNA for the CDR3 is TGCAGTGCTAGTCCCGGACAGGGGAGGGGGACCCAGTACTTC.

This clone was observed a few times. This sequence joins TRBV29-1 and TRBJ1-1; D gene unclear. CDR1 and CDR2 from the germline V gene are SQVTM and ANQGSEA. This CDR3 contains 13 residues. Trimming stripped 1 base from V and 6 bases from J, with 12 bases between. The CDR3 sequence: CSVEGAGWAEAFF. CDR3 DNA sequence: TGCAGCGTTGAAGGTGCGGGCTGGGCTGAAGCTTTCTTT.

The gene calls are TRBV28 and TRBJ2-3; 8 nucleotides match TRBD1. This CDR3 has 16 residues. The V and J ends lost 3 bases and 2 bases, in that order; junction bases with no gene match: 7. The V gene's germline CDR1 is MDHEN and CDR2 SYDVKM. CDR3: CASSFSGTGDTDTQYF. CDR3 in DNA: TGTGCCAGCAGTTTCTCCGGGACAGGAGACACAGATACGCAGTATTTT. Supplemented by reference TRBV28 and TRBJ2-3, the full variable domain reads DVKVTQSSRYLVKRTGEKVFLECVQDMDHENMFWYRQDPGLGLRLIYFSYDVKMKEKGDIPEGYSVSREKKERFSLILESASTNQTSMYLCASSFSGTGDTDTQYFGPGTRLTVL.

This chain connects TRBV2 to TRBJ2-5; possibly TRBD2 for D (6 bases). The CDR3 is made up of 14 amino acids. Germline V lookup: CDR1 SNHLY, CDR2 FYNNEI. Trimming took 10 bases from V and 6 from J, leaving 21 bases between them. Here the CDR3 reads CATTGLRGSKTQYF. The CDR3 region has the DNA TGTGCCACCACGGGACTCCGGGGGAGTAAGACCCAGTACTTC.

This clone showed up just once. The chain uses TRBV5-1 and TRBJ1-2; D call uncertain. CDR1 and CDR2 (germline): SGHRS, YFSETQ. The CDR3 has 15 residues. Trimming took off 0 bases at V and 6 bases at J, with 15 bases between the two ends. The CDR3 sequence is CASSLENGYRNGYTF. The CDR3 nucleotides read TGCGCCAGCAGCTTGGAAAATGGGTATCGTAATGGCTACACCTTC.

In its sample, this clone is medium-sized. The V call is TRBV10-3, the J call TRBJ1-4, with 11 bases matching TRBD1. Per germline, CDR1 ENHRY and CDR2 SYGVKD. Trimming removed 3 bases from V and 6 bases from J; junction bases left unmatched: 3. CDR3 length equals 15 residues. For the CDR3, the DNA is TGTGCCATCAGTGATGGGACAGGGGGACATGAAAAACTGTTTTTT. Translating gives CAISDGTGGHEKLFF.

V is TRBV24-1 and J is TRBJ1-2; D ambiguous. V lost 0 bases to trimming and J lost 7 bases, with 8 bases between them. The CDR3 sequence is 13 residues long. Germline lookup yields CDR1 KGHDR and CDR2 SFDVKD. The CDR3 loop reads CATSDLRSIGYTF. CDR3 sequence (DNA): TGTGCCACCAGTGATTTGAGGTCCATTGGCTACACCTTC.

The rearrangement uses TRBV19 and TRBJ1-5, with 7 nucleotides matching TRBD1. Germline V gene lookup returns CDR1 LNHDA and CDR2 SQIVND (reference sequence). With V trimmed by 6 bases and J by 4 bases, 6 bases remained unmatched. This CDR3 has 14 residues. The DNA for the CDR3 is TGTGCCAGTAGCCCCGACAGGGCAAATCAGCCCCAGCATTTT. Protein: CASSPDRANQPQHF.

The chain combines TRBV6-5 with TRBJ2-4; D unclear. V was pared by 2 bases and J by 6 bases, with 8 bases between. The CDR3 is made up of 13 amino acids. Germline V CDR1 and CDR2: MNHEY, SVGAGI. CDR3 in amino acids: CASSYGSLNIQYF. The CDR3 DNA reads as TGTGCCAGCAGTTACGGCAGCTTAAACATTCAGTACTTC.

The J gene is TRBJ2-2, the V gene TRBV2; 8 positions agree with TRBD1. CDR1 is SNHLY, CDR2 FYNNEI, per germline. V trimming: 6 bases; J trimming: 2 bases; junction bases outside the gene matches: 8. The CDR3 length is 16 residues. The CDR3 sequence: CASRFWTGPNTGELFF. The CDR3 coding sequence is TGTGCCAGCAGGTTTTGGACAGGGCCTAACACCGGGGAGCTGTTTTTT.

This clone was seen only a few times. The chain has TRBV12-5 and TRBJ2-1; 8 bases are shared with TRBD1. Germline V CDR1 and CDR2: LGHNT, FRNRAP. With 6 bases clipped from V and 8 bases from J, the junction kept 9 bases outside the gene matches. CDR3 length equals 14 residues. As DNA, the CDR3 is TGTGCTAGTGGGGGGGGACAGGTTAGGGATGAGCAGTTCTTC. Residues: CASGGGQVRDEQFF.

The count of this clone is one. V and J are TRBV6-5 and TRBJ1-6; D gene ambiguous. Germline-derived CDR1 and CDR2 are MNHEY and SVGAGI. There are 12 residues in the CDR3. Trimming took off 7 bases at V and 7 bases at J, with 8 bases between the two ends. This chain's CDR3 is CASIGGNSPLHF. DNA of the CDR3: TGTGCCAGCATTGGTGGCAATTCACCCCTCCACTTT.